This TCR beta chain originates from a study of cytomegalovirus exposure and HLA in healthy donors. The PCR ran on 60 Vbeta and 13 Jbeta primers. The repertoire was sequenced with immunoSEQ multiplex PCR; TCRdb's copy has only in-frame clones and lacks some. The sample is made up of under 75,000 clones, and the top ten hold roughly 2.6% of it. Concerning this clone: The antigen is undetermined.

Study-level findings and limits: In a later analysis, DRB1 alleles had the most associated TCRs; HLA-C alleles the fewest.

V was shortened by 3 bases and J by 3 bases, with 4 bases between the two germline ends. CDR1 and CDR2 from the germline V gene are SGHNT and YYREEE (reference sequence). CDR3 length: 11 amino acids. The source of this sequence is a female donor in good health and CMV-seropositive. This sequence joins TRBV5-4 and TRBJ2-7, with D hard to call. Sequencing was carried out using PBMCs. CDR3 region: CASSSIYEQYF. CDR3 DNA sequence: TGTGCCAGCAGCTCCATCTACGAGCAGTACTTC.